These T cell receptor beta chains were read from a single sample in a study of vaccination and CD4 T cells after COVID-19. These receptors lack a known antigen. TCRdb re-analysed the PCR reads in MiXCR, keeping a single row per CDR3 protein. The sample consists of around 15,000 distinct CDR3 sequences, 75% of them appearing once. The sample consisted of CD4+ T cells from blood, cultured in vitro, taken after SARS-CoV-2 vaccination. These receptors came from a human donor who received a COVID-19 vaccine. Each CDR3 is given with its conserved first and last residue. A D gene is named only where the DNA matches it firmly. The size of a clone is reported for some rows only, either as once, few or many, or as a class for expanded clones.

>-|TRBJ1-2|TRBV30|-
CAWSLDYGYTF
TGTGCCTGGAGTTTGGACTATGGCTACACCTTC
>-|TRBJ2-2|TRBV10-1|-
CASSGSRGNTGELFF
TGCGCCAGCAGTGGGAGCAGGGGGAACACCGGGGAGCTGTTTTTT
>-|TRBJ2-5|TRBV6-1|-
CASSEYGIQETQYF
TGTGCCAGCAGTGAATACGGTATCCAAGAGACCCAGTACTTC
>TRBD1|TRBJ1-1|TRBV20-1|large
CSARVTGGNTEAFF
TGCAGTGCTAGAGTCACAGGGGGAAACACTGAAGCTTTCTTT
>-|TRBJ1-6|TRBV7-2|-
CVSSLLGSPLHF
TGTGTCAGCAGCTTATTGGGTTCACCCCTCCACTTT
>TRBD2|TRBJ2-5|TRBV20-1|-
CSAREPSGGDRETQYF
TGCAGTGCTAGAGAACCAAGCGGGGGGGATAGAGAGACCCAGTACTTC
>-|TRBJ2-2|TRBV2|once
CASRSDAFGDANTGELFF
TGTGCCAGCAGGTCAGATGCGTTCGGGGACGCGAACACCGGGGAGCTGTTTTTT
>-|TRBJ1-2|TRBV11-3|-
CASSLAGTGGYTF
TGTGCCAGCAGCTTAGCTGGGACGGGCGGCTACACCTTC
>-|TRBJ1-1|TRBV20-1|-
CSAIRERRNTEAFF
TGCAGTGCTATCAGAGAAAGGCGGAACACTGAAGCTTTCTTT
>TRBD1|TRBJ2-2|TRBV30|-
CAWSVETGGTGELFF
TGTGCCTGGAGTGTAGAGACAGGGGGCACCGGGGAGCTGTTTTTT
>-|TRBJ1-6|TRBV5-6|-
CASSLAVGGLNNNSPLHF
TGTGCCAGCAGCTTGGCCGTTGGGGGATTAAATAATAATTCACCCCTCCACTTT
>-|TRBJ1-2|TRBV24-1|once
CATSDRQEGGYTF
TGTGCCACCAGTGATCGACAGGAGGGTGGCTACACCTTC
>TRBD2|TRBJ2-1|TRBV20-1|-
CSASIRASGGYEQFF
TGCAGTGCTAGTATACGGGCTAGCGGGGGCTATGAGCAGTTCTTC
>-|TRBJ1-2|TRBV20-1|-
CSARATPQVVYGYTF
TGCAGTGCTAGAGCGACCCCCCAGGTTGTCTATGGCTACACCTTC
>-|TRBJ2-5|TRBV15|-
CATTASGGRGETQYF
TGTGCCACCACCGCGTCGGGGGGCCGAGGGGAGACCCAGTACTTC
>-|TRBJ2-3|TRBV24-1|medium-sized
CATSDLLRGASTDTQYF
TGTGCCACCAGTGATTTACTCCGGGGTGCTAGCACAGATACGCAGTATTTT
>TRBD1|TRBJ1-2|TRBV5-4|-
CASSWTGKSPGYTF
TGTGCCAGCAGCTGGACAGGGAAAAGCCCTGGCTACACCTTC
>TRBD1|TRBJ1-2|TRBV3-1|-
CASSQVQGGKVF
TGTGCCAGCAGCCAAGTCCAGGGGGGAAAAGTCTTC
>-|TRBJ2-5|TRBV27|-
CASSTSFQETQYF
TGTGCCAGCAGTACCAGCTTCCAAGAGACCCAGTACTTC
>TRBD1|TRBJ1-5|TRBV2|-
CASRPGTGGNQPQHF
TGTGCCAGCAGGCCCGGGACAGGTGGCAATCAGCCCCAGCATTTT